Presented here are 19 T cell receptor beta chains from one specimen sequenced in a study of blood T cell repertoires in COVID-19. TCRdb's copy holds only in-frame clones and misses some; the assay was immunoSEQ multiplex PCR. The table records approximately 110,000 clones, approximately 85% of them present only once. Sequenced sample: peripheral blood. The receptors were sampled from a man aged 50-60 years with acute or convalescent COVID-19.

This clone was counted only a few times. The genes are TRBV30 and TRBJ2-1; a weak D match, TRBD2 (5 bases). Germline CDR1 is GTSNPN and CDR2 is SVGIG (reference sequence). There are 14 residues in the CDR3. Trimming took off 5 bases at V and 3 bases at J, with 14 bases between the two ends. The CDR3 loop reads CAWELGLSYNEQFF. CDR3 DNA: TGTGCCTGGGAATTAGGACTTAGCTACAATGAGCAGTTCTTC.

In its sample, this clone was seen once. The chain is built from TRBV19 and TRBJ1-2, with 9 bases lining up with TRBD1. Germline V lookup: CDR1 LNHDA, CDR2 SQIVND (reference sequence). The ends lost 7 bases at V and 4 bases at J; junction bases unmatched: 10. The CDR3 has 15 residues. The CDR3 DNA is TGTGCCAGTACCTCAGAGGGACAGGGCTCCTATGGCTACACCTTC. Protein sequence: CASTSEGQGSYGYTF. The full variable domain, completed using reference TRBV19 and TRBJ1-2, is DGGITQSPKYLFRKEGQNVTLSCEQNLNHDAMYWYRQDPGQGLRLIYYSQIVNDFQKGDIAEGYSVSREKKESFPLTVTSAQKNPTAFYLCASTSEGQGSYGYTFGSGTRLTVV.

The rearrangement uses TRBV28 and TRBJ1-5, with D possibly TRBD1 on 5 matching bases. Germline CDR1 is MDHEN and CDR2 is SYDVKM. The CDR3 covers 13 residues. Trimming removed 7 bases from V and 10 bases from J, with 17 bases in between. The CDR3 nucleotides read TGTGCCAGCAAAGGAACAGGCCTCAATCCCCAGCATTTT. It is translated as CASKGTGLNPQHF. The full variable domain, rest sourced from reference TRBV28 and TRBJ1-5, is DVKVTQSSRYLVKRTGEKVFLECVQDMDHENMFWYRQDPGLGLRLIYFSYDVKMKEKGDIPEGYSVSREKKERFSLILESASTNQTSMYLCASKGTGLNPQHFGDGTRLSIL.

The chain joins TRBV18 to TRBJ2-1; D possibly corresponds to TRBD2 (6 bases). The ends were cut back, 2 bases at V and 0 bases at J, with 8 bases in the middle. Germline values: CDR1 KGHSH, CDR2 LQKENI. CDR3 length: 15 residues. The CDR3 loop reads CASSPGGTSYNEQFF. Written as DNA, the CDR3 is TGTGCCAGCTCACCAGGGGGGACCTCCTACAATGAGCAGTTCTTC.

About this clone: Within the sample, other DNA sequences also encode this same CDR3. The V call is TRBV3-1 (or the pseudogene TRBV3-2), the J call TRBJ1-6, with D perhaps TRBD1 (5 bases). The CDR3 contains 13 residues. Germline V gene sequence: CDR1 LGHDT, CDR2 YNNKEL (reference sequence). Trimming cost V 3 bases and J 8 bases, with 8 bases left between them. The CDR3: CASSQGGDSPLHF. In DNA, the CDR3 is TGTGCCAGCAGCCAGGGGGGGGATTCACCCCTCCACTTT.

The CDR3 DNA is TGTGCCAGCTCACCAGGGCGGGTGGGCTACGAGCAGTACTTC. Translating gives CASSPGRVGYEQYF. The rearrangement links TRBV18 to TRBJ2-7, with D tentatively TRBD2 (5 bases). With 2 bases removed from V and 3 bases from J, the gap between germline ends came to 11 bases. CDR1 and CDR2 (germline): KGHSH, LQKENI. The CDR3 spans 14 residues.

This rearrangement joins TRBV24-1 to TRBJ2-2; 8 bases match TRBD2. In germline, CDR1 is KGHDR, CDR2 SFDVKD. V shed 4 bases and J 7 bases; nucleotides not matched to a gene: 16. The CDR3 has 18 residues. The DNA for the CDR3 is TGTGCCACCAGTGACCAAGGCGGCAGCGGGAGACAAGACGGGGAGCTGTTTTTT. This gives the protein CATSDQGGSGRQDGELFF.

The chain recombines TRBV11-2 with TRBJ1-6; D uncertain. V dropped 5 bases and J dropped 8 bases, with 10 bases sitting between them. Germline CDR1 SGHAT, CDR2 FQNNGV. The CDR3 has 13 amino acids. CDR3 sequence reads: CASSPGVDSPLHF. The CDR3 DNA sequence: TGTGCCAGCAGCCCCGGAGTCGATTCACCCCTCCACTTT.

The chain combines TRBV9 with TRBJ2-2; 8 bases are shared with TRBD1. J was trimmed by 1 base and V by 0 bases; bases with no gene match: 2. CDR1 SGDLS and CDR2 YYNGEE come from the germline V gene. The CDR3 spans 16 residues. CDR3 amino acids: CASSVAGQGNTGELFF. The CDR3 DNA is TGTGCCAGCAGCGTAGCCGGACAGGGGAACACCGGGGAGCTGTTTTTT.

The chain carries TRBV5-1 and TRBJ2-3; D is possibly TRBD1 (5 bases). Germline lookup yields CDR1 SGHRS and CDR2 YFSETQ. The CDR3 contains 16 residues. Trimming stripped 0 bases from V and 8 bases from J, with 19 bases between. DNA for the CDR3: TGCGCCAGCAGCTTGGTTCAGGCAACCGTTCAGGGTACGCAGTATTTT. Translation: CASSLVQATVQGTQYF.

This chain joins TRBV5-6 and TRBJ2-7, with a tentative D call TRBD1 (6 bases). The CDR3 covers 16 residues. The V end was cut by 4 bases, the J end by 0 bases, with 17 bases between. Germline V CDR1 and CDR2: SGHDT, YYEEEE. In DNA form, the CDR3 reads TGTGCCAGCAGCCGGCCGCCGACAGGAACCTCCTACGAGCAGTACTTC. Protein sequence: CASSRPPTGTSYEQYF.

The V call is TRBV19, the J call TRBJ1-6; no reliable D call. Germline assignment: CDR1 LNHDA and CDR2 SQIVND (reference sequence). This CDR3 contains 15 residues. V was clipped by 6 bases and J by 4 bases, with 13 bases between them. The CDR3 DNA sequence: TGTGCCAGTAGCAAGGAGGATTATTATAATTCACCCCTCCACTTT. It specifies CASSKEDYYNSPLHF.

V usage is TRBV27 and J usage is TRBJ2-7; 8 positions agree with TRBD2. Looked up from germline, CDR1 is MNHEY and CDR2 is SMNVEV (reference sequence). V trimming: 7 bases; J trimming: 7 bases; junction bases outside the gene matches: 18. The CDR3 has 16 residues. CDR3 bases: TGTGCCAGCACCCTTACCTCGACTAGCGCCAACTATGAGCAGTACTTC. It codes for CASTLTSTSANYEQYF.

The chain employs TRBV5-5 and TRBJ2-7; the match to TRBD2 covers 13 bases. Trimming took 5 bases from V and 6 from J; bases not matched to a gene: 17. Germline CDR1 and CDR2: SGHKS and YYEKEE (reference sequence). The CDR3 spans 18 residues. CDR3 amino acids: CASRQQGLLAGGPGEQYF. CDR3 bases: TGTGCCAGCAGACAACAGGGGTTACTAGCGGGAGGGCCTGGCGAGCAGTACTTC.

The chain uses TRBV27 and TRBJ2-7; possibly TRBD2 for D (5 bases). The V end lost 8 bases, the J end lost 3 bases, and 8 bases lay between the germline ends. Germline CDR1 MNHEY, CDR2 SMNVEV (reference sequence). The CDR3 extends over 11 amino acids. CDR3 coding DNA: TGTGCCAGCGCCCGGGGCTACGAGCAGTACTTC. The encoded protein is CASARGYEQYF.

The CDR3 reads CASSLVGQLIGAFF. The CDR3 DNA reads TGTGCCAGCAGTTTGGTGGGACAGTTAATTGGCGCTTTCTTT. The chain is built from TRBV28 and TRBJ1-1; the match to TRBD1 covers 7 bases. J was trimmed by 11 bases and V by 3 bases; bases with no gene match: 12. CDR1 is MDHEN and CDR2 is SYDVKM in the germline V gene. This CDR3 contains 14 residues.

This clone was seen just once. The V call is TRBV27, the J call TRBJ2-1, with TRBD1 matching 8 bases. From germline, CDR1 is MNHEY and CDR2 SMNVEV (reference sequence). The CDR3 sequence is 17 residues long. The V gene end was trimmed by 6 bases and the J gene end by 2 bases; junction bases not matched to a gene: 12. The CDR3 loop reads CASRSPGSGGAYNEQFF. The CDR3 bases are TGTGCCAGCAGGAGCCCCGGATCAGGGGGCGCCTACAATGAGCAGTTCTTC.

This clone has just a few counts. J is TRBJ1-1 and V is TRBV6-5; D call uncertain. Germline loops: CDR1 MNHEY, CDR2 SVGAGI. This CDR3 is built from 14 residues. V was shortened by 6 bases and J by 4 bases, with 15 bases between the two germline ends. The CDR3 bases are TGTGCCAGCAGCCCCGGGAGGGTGAGCACTGAAGCTTTCTTT. Protein product: CASSPGRVSTEAFF.

This clone occurred once. V and J are TRBV2 and TRBJ2-3, with no clear D. Trimming cost V 7 bases and J 2 bases, with 13 bases left between them. Germline CDR1 SNHLY, CDR2 FYNNEI. This CDR3 is built from 14 residues. CDR3 sequence: CASKRDSLTDTQYF. The CDR3, as DNA: TGTGCCAGCAAGAGAGACTCTCTCACAGATACGCAGTATTTT.